The 31 T cell receptor beta chains below were found in one sample sequenced in a study of beta chain features in type 1 diabetes. Sequenced material consisted of expressed TCRB transcripts (all of the isolated RNA was reverse transcribed). Some clones are missing from TCRdb's copy, which holds only in-frame ones; the method was immunoSEQ multiplex PCR. The sample has some 500,000 clones; around 10% are singletons. Sample: naive CD4+ T cells from blood. The source is a woman younger than 30 in good health.

This clone was seen a handful of times. V usage is TRBV23-1 and J usage is TRBJ1-2, with 10 bases lining up with TRBD1. TRBV23-1 is treated as an ORF (open reading frame) with a function not yet certain. The CDR3 runs to 16 residues. V gave up 4 bases and J gave up 4 bases; unmatched junction bases: 9. The CDR3 bases are TGCGCCAGCAGTCGGACAGGGGGGTTTTACGGCTATGGCTACACCTTC. As protein: CASSRTGGFYGYGYTF.

The chain employs TRBV4-3 and TRBJ2-3; D possibly corresponds to TRBD1 (6 bases). The germline V and J ends were trimmed by 3 bases and 7 bases, with 14 bases remaining between them. This CDR3 spans 14 amino acids. From germline, CDR1 is LGHNA and CDR2 YSLEER. The CDR3 DNA is TGCGCCAGCAGCCAGAAACAGGGCTCGAATACGCAGTATTTT. As protein: CASSQKQGSNTQYF.

This clone was detected a few times. The chain employs TRBV7-2 and TRBJ1-2; D is perhaps TRBD1 (5 bases). Trimming cost V 3 bases and J 7 bases, with 12 bases left between them. Germline lookup yields CDR1 SGHTA and CDR2 FQGNSA. This CDR3 is built from 13 residues. The CDR3 sequence: CASSFLEGTGYTF. In DNA form, the CDR3 reads TGTGCCAGCAGCTTTTTGGAGGGGACTGGCTACACCTTC.

The chain couples TRBV5-4 to TRBJ1-4; D unresolved. The germline V gene encodes CDR1 SGHNT and CDR2 YYREEE (reference sequence). Trimming shortened V by 0 bases and J by 4 bases, and 10 bases separated the two germline ends. The CDR3 runs 15 residues. CDR3 in DNA: TGTGCCAGCAGCTTGGGGGCAAGCTTTAATGAAAAACTGTTTTTT. Residues: CASSLGASFNEKLFF.

This chain uses TRBV29-1 with TRBJ2-7; 10 bases align to TRBD2. J gave up 5 bases and V 8 bases, and 18 bases lay outside the gene matches. CDR3 length: 16 residues. The germline V gene encodes CDR1 SQVTM and CDR2 ANQGSEA. This CDR3 is CSSRASRLAGANEQYF. The CDR3 region has the DNA TGCAGCTCGCGGGCCAGCCGTCTAGCGGGAGCCAACGAGCAGTACTTC.

This rearrangement joins TRBV7-2 to TRBJ1-5; no definite D call. CDR1 SGHTA and CDR2 FQGNSA come from the germline V gene. The CDR3 is 15 residues long. V was trimmed by 3 bases and J by 2 bases, leaving 11 bases between them. DNA for the CDR3: TGTGCCAGCAGCTTGGAACCTAGAGGCAATCAGCCCCAGCATTTT. It codes for CASSLEPRGNQPQHF.

This chain links TRBV9 with TRBJ2-5, with 9 positions matching TRBD1. With 4 bases clipped from V and 6 bases from J, the junction kept 7 bases outside the gene matches. CDR1 is SGDLS and CDR2 is YYNGEE in the germline V gene. The CDR3 consists of 14 residues. The CDR3, as DNA: TGTGCCAGCAGCCCTACCGGACAGGGGAAGACCCAGTACTTC. Its protein is CASSPTGQGKTQYF.

This clone was picked up a small number of times. J is TRBJ1-4 and V is TRBV4-3; tentatively, D is TRBD1 (6 bases). CDR3 length: 16 residues. Trimming cost V 0 bases and J 8 bases, with 16 bases left between them. CDR1 and CDR2 (germline): LGHNA, YSLEER. The CDR3 sequence is CASSQEPPGTTEKLFF. The CDR3 coding sequence is TGCGCCAGCAGCCAAGAGCCCCCTGGGACAACAGAAAAACTGTTTTTT.

This clone was observed a few times. The CDR3 DNA sequence: TGTGCCTGGAGTGCAGGGGGCACTCAGCCCCAGCATTTT. Protein sequence: CAWSAGGTQPQHF. The chain recombines TRBV30 with TRBJ1-5; 8 bases are shared with TRBD1. After removal of 1 base from V and 6 bases from J, the junction contained 2 bases not matched to a gene. The CDR3 has 13 residues. Germline CDR1 and CDR2: GTSNPN and SVGIG (reference sequence).

CDR3 DNA: TGTGCCAGCTCAGGGGACGTTGTCGAAAAACTGTTTTTT. This translates into CASSGDVVEKLFF. V and J are TRBV18 and TRBJ1-4; D is possibly TRBD1 (5 bases). CDR1 KGHSH and CDR2 LQKENI come from the germline V gene. The CDR3 contains 13 residues. With 5 bases removed from V and 8 bases from J, the gap between germline ends came to 12 bases.

This clone was counted a few times. The genes are TRBV2 and TRBJ2-3, with 9 bases lining up with TRBD2. Germline CDR1 is SNHLY and CDR2 is FYNNEI. The V segment lost 5 bases and the J segment 1 base; nucleotides outside the gene matches: 1. The CDR3 sequence is 14 residues long. The CDR3: CASSRTSGTDTQYF. The CDR3 region has the DNA TGTGCCAGCAGTCGGACTAGCGGCACAGATACGCAGTATTTT.

The table lists this clone with a few counts. The chain is built from TRBV10-3 and TRBJ2-7, with D unresolved. CDR1 is ENHRY and CDR2 is SYGVKD in the germline V gene. The CDR3 extends over 11 amino acids. Trimming cost V 2 bases and J 6 bases, with 5 bases left between them. The CDR3 loop reads CAISEGIEQYV. The CDR3 DNA sequence: TGTGCCATCAGTGAGGGCATCGAGCAGTACGTC.

J is TRBJ2-5 and V is TRBV4-3, with 12 bases aligning to TRBD2. The CDR3 runs 16 residues. CDR1 LGHNA and CDR2 YSLEER come from the germline V gene. V lost 2 bases and J lost 4; bases outside the gene matches: 5. The CDR3 protein is CASSQRLAGEGETQYF. The DNA for the CDR3 is TGCGCCAGCAGCCAAAGACTAGCGGGAGAGGGAGAGACCCAGTACTTC.

This sequence joins TRBV7-9 and TRBJ2-1, with 7 bases that match TRBD2. V shed 5 bases, J shed 6 bases, and the junction held 13 bases outside the gene matches. Per the germline V gene, CDR1 is SEHNR and CDR2 is FQNEAQ (reference sequence). This CDR3 comprises 16 residues. The CDR3 bases are TGTGCCAGCAGCGCAATGGGGAGGGGCACGGGCAATGAGCAGTTCTTC. It specifies CASSAMGRGTGNEQFF.

This clone was recorded a few times. The CDR3, as DNA: TGTGCCAGCTCACCCCCAGGGTCGGAGGCACGCAATCAGCCCCAGCATTTT. Protein product: CASSPPGSEARNQPQHF. This chain links TRBV18 with TRBJ1-5, with D perhaps matching TRBD1 (5 bases). Germline values: CDR1 KGHSH, CDR2 LQKENI. CDR3 size: 17 residues. Trimming took 3 bases from V and 2 from J, leaving 17 bases between them.

The sample holds a few counts of this clone. This chain links TRBV6-5 with TRBJ2-1; D is unclear. This CDR3 is 15 amino acids long. V was pared by 6 bases and J by 4 bases, with 16 bases between. Germline CDR1 MNHEY, CDR2 SVGAGI. CDR3 DNA sequence: TGTGCCAGCAGAGGTGGAAGGGCTGGATACAATGAGCAGTTCTTC. It yields the protein CASRGGRAGYNEQFF.

This rearrangement joins TRBV29-1 to TRBJ1-2; 8 nucleotides line up with TRBD1. V trimming: 0 bases; J trimming: 7 bases; junction bases outside the gene matches: 19. The CDR3 is 18 residues long. In germline, CDR1 is SQVTM, CDR2 ANQGSEA. This chain's CDR3 is CSVEDLQGDKSLPTGYTF. CDR3 nucleotide sequence: TGCAGCGTTGAAGATTTACAGGGGGATAAGTCTCTCCCGACTGGCTACACCTTC.

V and J are TRBV18 and TRBJ2-1; D may be TRBD1 (6 bases). Per germline, CDR1 KGHSH and CDR2 LQKENI. The CDR3 extends over 13 amino acids. V lost 5 bases to trimming and J lost 4 bases, with 9 bases between them. CDR3 coding DNA: TGTGCCAGCTCAAACGGACAGTACAATGAGCAGTTCTTC. Amino acid sequence: CASSNGQYNEQFF. Supplemented by reference TRBV18 and TRBJ2-1, the full variable domain reads NAGVMQNPRHLVRRRGQEARLRCSPMKGHSHVYWYRQLPEEGLKFMVYLQKENIIDESGMPKERFSAEFPKEGPSILRIQQVVRGDSAAYFCASSNGQYNEQFFGPGTRLTVL.

The rearrangement links TRBV2 to TRBJ2-3; no clear D. CDR3 length: 14 amino acids. V was cut by 4 bases and J by 1 base, with 9 bases left in between. Germline CDR1 reads SNHLY; CDR2 reads FYNNEI. In DNA, the CDR3 is TGTGCCAGCAGTGGCCGGCTGGGCACAGATACGCAGTATTTT. Protein: CASSGRLGTDTQYF.

This clone was seen only a few times. The chain carries TRBV27 and TRBJ2-7, with 7 bases lining up with TRBD1. This CDR3 has 14 amino acids. Germline V lookup: CDR1 MNHEY, CDR2 SMNVEV (reference sequence). Trimming took 6 bases from V and 0 from J; bases not matched to a gene: 5. The CDR3 reads CASREQGYSYEQYF. In DNA form, the CDR3 reads TGTGCCAGCAGAGAACAGGGGTACTCCTACGAGCAGTACTTC.

This clone has a handful of counts. V gene TRBV7-3 combines with J gene TRBJ2-2; perhaps TRBD1 as D (6 bases). The CDR3 totals 12 residues. Trimming pared 4 bases from V and 9 bases from J, leaving 9 bases between. The germline gives CDR1 SGHTA, CDR2 FQGTGA. In nucleotides, the CDR3 is TGTGCCAGCAGCTACCGGGACAGGGAGCTGTTTTTT. It yields the protein CASSYRDRELFF.

V is TRBV11-2 and J is TRBJ1-6; no clear D. The CDR3 loop spans 10 amino acids. V was cut by 10 bases and J by 14 bases, with 12 bases left in between. The germline V gene encodes CDR1 SGHAT and CDR2 FQNNGV. Here the CDR3 reads CATDRGTLHF. The CDR3 DNA sequence: TGTGCCACTGACCGGGGAACCCTCCACTTT.

DNA of the CDR3: TGCGCCAGCAGCTTAGCCAGTTCTAGTCTGGCTGAAGCTTTCTTT. It codes for CASSLASSSLAEAFF. The chain links TRBV5-1 to TRBJ1-1; D remains ambiguous. The V gene's germline CDR1 is SGHRS and CDR2 YFSETQ. The CDR3 is made up of 15 amino acids. V was shortened by 2 bases and J by 6 bases, with 17 bases between the two germline ends.

This clone has more than one count but fewer than ten. The rearrangement joins TRBV29-1 to TRBJ2-3, with D possibly being TRBD1 (6 bases). Trimming cost V 1 base and J 10 bases, with 18 bases left between them. Germline CDR1 reads SQVTM; CDR2 reads ANQGSEA. The CDR3 spans 14 residues. The CDR3 DNA reads TGCAGCGTTGAAGTGGGGGCAGCGTTCAATCCGCAGTATTTT. Protein sequence: CSVEVGAAFNPQYF.

This clone was counted a few times. The chain joins TRBV7-7 to TRBJ2-1; D is tentatively TRBD1 or TRBD2 (7 bases each). Looked up from germline, CDR1 is SSHAT and CDR2 is FNYEAQ (reference sequence). V was cut by 5 bases and J by 13 bases, with 12 bases left in between. The CDR3 sequence is 11 residues long. Here the CDR3 reads CASSQGGAQFF. Here the CDR3 DNA reads TGTGCCAGCAGCCAGGGGGGGGCCCAGTTCTTC.

This clone has a handful of counts. This chain connects TRBV9 to TRBJ1-1; 7 positions agree with TRBD1. The CDR3 sequence is 15 residues long. In germline, CDR1 is SGDLS, CDR2 YYNGEE. J was trimmed by 4 bases and V by 4 bases; bases with no gene match: 10. CDR3 loop: CASSPQGGSVTEAFF. The CDR3 DNA is TGTGCCAGCAGCCCCCAGGGGGGGTCGGTCACTGAAGCTTTCTTT.

This clone has more than one count but fewer than ten. The chain couples TRBV7-2 to TRBJ1-2; 7 bases agree with TRBD1. This CDR3 is built from 15 residues. The germline CDR1 and CDR2 sequences are SGHTA and FQGNSA. Losses at the gene ends were 5 bases for V and 2 bases for J; bases not matched to a gene: 8. The CDR3, as DNA: TGTGCCAGCAGCCCAAGACAGGGCGTGAACTATGGCTACACCTTC. It specifies CASSPRQGVNYGYTF.

This clone was observed a few times. The chain has TRBV7-9 and TRBJ2-1; 7 positions match TRBD1. CDR1 is SEHNR, CDR2 FQNEAQ, per germline (reference sequence). The CDR3 spans 16 residues. The V and J ends lost 5 bases and 2 bases, in that order; junction bases with no gene match: 9. CDR3 in DNA: TGTGCCAGCAGCCCGCGAGGGGGCCCCACCTACAATGAGCAGTTCTTC. Amino acid sequence: CASSPRGGPTYNEQFF.

This clone showed up just a few times. The rearrangement links TRBV15 to TRBJ2-1; no clear D gene. The CDR3 consists of 16 residues. Looked up from germline, CDR1 is LNHNV and CDR2 is YYDKDF (reference sequence). V was clipped by 2 bases and J by 2 bases, with 13 bases between them. CDR3 bases: TGTGCCACCAGCAGATTGGCGCATTCAGCCTACAATGAGCAGTTCTTC. Its translation is CATSRLAHSAYNEQFF.

V usage is TRBV7-2 and J usage is TRBJ1-5, with D uncertain. The CDR3 consists of 13 residues. Trimming shortened V by 0 bases and J by 4 bases, and 4 bases separated the two germline ends. Germline CDR1 and CDR2: SGHTA and FQGNSA. The CDR3 coding sequence is TGTGCCAGCAGCTTAGCGTGGAATCAGCCCCAGCATTTT. It is translated as CASSLAWNQPQHF.

The V and J genes are TRBV5-1 and TRBJ2-5; D is undetermined. Between the trimmed V and J ends, which lost 3 bases and 5 bases, there was a span of 17 bases. The CDR3 is 15 residues long. The germline gives CDR1 SGHRS, CDR2 YFSETQ. The CDR3 DNA sequence: TGCGCCAGCAGCTCTACCCCCAGCTCGGAGGAGACCCAGTACTTC. Translation: CASSSTPSSEETQYF. The full variable domain, in which reference TRBV5-1 and TRBJ2-5 provide the parts outside the CDR3, is KAGVTQTPRYLIKTRGQQVTLSCSPISGHRSVSWYQQTPGQGLQFLFEYFSETQRNKGNFPGRFSGRQFSNSRSEMNVSTLELGDSALYLCASSSTPSSEETQYFGPGTRLLVL.